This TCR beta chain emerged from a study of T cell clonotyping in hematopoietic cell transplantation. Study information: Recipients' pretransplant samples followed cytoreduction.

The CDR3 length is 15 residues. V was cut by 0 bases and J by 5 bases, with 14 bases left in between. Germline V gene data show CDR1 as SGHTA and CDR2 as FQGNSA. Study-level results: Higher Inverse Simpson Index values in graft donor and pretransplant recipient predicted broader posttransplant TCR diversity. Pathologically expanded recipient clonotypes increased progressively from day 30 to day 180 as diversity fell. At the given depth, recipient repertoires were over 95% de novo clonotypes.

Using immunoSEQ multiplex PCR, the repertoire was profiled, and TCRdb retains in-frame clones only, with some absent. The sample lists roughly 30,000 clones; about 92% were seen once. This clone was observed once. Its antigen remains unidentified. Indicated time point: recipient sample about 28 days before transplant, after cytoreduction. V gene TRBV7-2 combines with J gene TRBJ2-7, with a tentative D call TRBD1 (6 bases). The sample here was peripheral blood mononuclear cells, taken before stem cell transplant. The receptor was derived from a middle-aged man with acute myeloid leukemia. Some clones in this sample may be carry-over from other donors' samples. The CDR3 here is CASSLAGAGVNEQYF. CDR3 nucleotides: TGTGCCAGCAGCTTAGCGGGGGCAGGTGTCAACGAGCAGTACTTC.